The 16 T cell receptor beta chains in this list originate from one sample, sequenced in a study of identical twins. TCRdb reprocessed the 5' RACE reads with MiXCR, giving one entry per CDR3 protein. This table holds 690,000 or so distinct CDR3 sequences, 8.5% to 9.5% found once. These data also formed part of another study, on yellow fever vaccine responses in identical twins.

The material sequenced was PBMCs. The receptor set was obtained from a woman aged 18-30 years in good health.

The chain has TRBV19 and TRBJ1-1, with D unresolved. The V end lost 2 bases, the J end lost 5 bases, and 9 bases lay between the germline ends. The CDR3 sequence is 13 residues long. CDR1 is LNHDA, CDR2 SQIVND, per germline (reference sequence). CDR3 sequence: CASSITDGTEAFF. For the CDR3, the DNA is TGTGCCAGTAGTATAACGGACGGAACTGAAGCTTTCTTT. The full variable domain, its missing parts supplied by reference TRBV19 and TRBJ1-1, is DGGITQSPKYLFRKEGQNVTLSCEQNLNHDAMYWYRQDPGQGLRLIYYSQIVNDFQKGDIAEGYSVSREKKESFPLTVTSAQKNPTAFYLCASSITDGTEAFFGQGTRLTVV.

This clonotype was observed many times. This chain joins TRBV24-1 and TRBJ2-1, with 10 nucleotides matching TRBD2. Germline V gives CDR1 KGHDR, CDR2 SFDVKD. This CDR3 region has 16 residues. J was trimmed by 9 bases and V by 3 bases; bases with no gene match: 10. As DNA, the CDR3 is TGTGCCACCAGTGATCTTGGAAGCGGGGGGGCCGGTGAGCAGTTCTTC. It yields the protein CATSDLGSGGAGEQFF.

The CDR3 reads CASSSSPGHEQFF. The CDR3 DNA reads as TGTGCCAGCAGCTCCTCTCCGGGGCATGAGCAGTTCTTC. This chain links TRBV7-8 with TRBJ2-1; D may match TRBD1 or TRBD2 (5 bases each). CDR1 and CDR2 from the germline V gene are SGHVS and FQNEAQ. This CDR3 spans 13 amino acids. V lost 4 bases and J 8 bases, leaving 12 bases between the germline ends.

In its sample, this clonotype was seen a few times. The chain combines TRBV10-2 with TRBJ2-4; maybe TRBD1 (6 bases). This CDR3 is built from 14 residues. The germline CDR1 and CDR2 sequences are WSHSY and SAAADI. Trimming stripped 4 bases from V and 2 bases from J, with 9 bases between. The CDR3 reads CASSGWGPKNIQYF. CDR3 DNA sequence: TGCGCCAGCAGTGGTTGGGGGCCCAAAAACATTCAGTACTTC.

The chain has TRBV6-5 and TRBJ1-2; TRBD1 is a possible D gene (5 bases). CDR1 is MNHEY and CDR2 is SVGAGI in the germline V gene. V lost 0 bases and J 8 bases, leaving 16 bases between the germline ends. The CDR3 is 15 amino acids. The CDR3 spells CASSYSSGGARGYTF. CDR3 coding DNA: TGTGCCAGCAGTTACTCGAGCGGCGGGGCACGGGGCTACACCTTC.

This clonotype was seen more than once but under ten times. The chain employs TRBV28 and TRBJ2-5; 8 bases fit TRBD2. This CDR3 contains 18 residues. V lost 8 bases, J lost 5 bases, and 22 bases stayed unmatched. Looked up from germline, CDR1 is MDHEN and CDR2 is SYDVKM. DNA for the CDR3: TGTGCCAGCGCAGTTGATAAATCTGGCGGGAGGAGTCTGGAGACCCAGTACTTC. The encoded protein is CASAVDKSGGRSLETQYF.

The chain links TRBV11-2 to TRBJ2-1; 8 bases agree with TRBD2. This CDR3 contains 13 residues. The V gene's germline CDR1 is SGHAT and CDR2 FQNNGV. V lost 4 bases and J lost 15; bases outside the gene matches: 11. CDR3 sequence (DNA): TGTGCCAGCAGCTCGGTACGGGGGGGCCTACTGTTCTTC. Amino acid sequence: CASSSVRGGLLFF.

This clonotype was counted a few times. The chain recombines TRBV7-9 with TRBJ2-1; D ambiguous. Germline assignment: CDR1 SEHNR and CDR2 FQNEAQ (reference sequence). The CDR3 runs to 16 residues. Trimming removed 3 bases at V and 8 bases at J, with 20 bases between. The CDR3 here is CASSFAGSLPSDEQFF. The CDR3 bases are TGTGCCAGCAGCTTCGCCGGCAGTCTACCCTCCGATGAGCAGTTCTTC. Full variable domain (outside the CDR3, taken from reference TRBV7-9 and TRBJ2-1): DTGVSQNPRHKITKRGQNVTFRCDPISEHNRLYWYRQTLGQGPEFLTYFQNEAQLEKSRLLSDRFSAERPKGSFSTLEIQRTEQGDSAMYLCASSFAGSLPSDEQFFGPGTRLTVL.

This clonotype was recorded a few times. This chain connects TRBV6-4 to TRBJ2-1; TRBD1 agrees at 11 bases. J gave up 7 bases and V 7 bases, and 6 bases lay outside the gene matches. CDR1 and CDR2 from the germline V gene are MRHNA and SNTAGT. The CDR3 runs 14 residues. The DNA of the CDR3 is TGTGCCAGCAAAAAGGGACAGGGGGTGAATGAGCAGTTCTTC. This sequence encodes CASKKGQGVNEQFF.

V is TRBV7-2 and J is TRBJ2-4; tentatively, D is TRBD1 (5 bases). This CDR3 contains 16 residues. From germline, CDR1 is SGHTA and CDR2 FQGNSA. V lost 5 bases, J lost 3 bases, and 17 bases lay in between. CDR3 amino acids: CASSNIFDSFKNIQYF. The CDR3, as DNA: TGTGCCAGCAGCAACATTTTCGACAGTTTCAAAAACATTCAGTACTTC.

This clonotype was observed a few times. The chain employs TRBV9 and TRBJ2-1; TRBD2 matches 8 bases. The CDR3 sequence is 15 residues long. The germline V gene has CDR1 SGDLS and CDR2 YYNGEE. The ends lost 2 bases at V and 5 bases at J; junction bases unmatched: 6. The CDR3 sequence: CASSVGTRNNNEQFF. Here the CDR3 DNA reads TGTGCCAGCAGCGTCGGGACTAGGAATAACAATGAGCAGTTCTTC. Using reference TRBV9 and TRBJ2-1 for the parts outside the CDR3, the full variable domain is DSGVTQTPKHLITATGQRVTLRCSPRSGDLSVYWYQQSLDQGLQFLIQYYNGEERAKGNILERFSAQQFPDLHSELNLSSLELGDSALYFCASSVGTRNNNEQFFGPGTRLTVL.

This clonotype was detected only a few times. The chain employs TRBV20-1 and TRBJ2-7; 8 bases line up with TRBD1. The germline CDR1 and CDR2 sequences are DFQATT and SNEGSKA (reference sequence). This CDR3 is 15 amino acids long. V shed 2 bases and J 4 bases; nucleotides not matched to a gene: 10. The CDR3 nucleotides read TGCAGTGCTAGAACCGGGACAGGAATACGTTACGAGCAGTACTTC. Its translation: CSARTGTGIRYEQYF.

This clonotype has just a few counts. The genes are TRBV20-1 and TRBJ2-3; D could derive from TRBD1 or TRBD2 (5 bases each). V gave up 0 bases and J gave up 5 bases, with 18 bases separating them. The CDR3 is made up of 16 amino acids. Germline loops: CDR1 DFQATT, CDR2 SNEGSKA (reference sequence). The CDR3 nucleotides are TGCAGTGCTAGAGAGGAGCCACTTTGGGGGTTAGATACGCAGTATTTT. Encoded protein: CSAREEPLWGLDTQYF.

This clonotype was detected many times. The CDR3 DNA is TGCAGCGTTGAAGGGTCGGTAGATGGGGCGTCGGGCTACACCTTC. It yields the protein CSVEGSVDGASGYTF. V is TRBV29-1 and J is TRBJ1-2, with a tentative D call TRBD1 (5 bases). This CDR3 spans 15 amino acids. Trimming shortened V by 1 base and J by 8 bases, and 20 bases separated the two germline ends. Germline-derived CDR1 and CDR2 are SQVTM and ANQGSEA.

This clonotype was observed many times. The CDR3 spells CASSYSGTYNEQFF. The CDR3 region has the DNA TGTGCCAGCAGTTACTCAGGGACCTACAATGAGCAGTTCTTC. The chain links TRBV6-5 to TRBJ2-1; no definite D call. Germline V CDR1 and CDR2: MNHEY, SVGAGI. Trimming stripped 0 bases from V and 2 bases from J, with 5 bases between. CDR3 size: 14 residues.

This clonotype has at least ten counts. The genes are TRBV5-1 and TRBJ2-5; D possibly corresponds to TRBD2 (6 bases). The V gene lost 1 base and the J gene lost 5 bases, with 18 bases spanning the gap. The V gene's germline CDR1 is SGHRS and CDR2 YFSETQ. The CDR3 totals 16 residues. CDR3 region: CASSLMGQDYLETQYF. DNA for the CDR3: TGCGCCAGCAGCTTGATGGGGCAGGACTATTTGGAGACCCAGTACTTC.